Sequencing of this T cell receptor (beta chain) was carried out in a study of shared clonotypes between healthy human individuals. The donors, healthy adults who were HIV-negative, had experienced no recent acute infections or vaccinations. The table came from immunoSEQ multiplex PCR; TCRdb's copy has only in-frame clones and leaves some out. Counted here are 650,000 to 700,000 clones, 90% occurring once; the ten biggest clones make up 34%. Germline values: CDR1 SEHNR, CDR2 FQNEAQ (reference sequence). The V end was cut by 5 bases, the J end by 0 bases, with 16 bases between. CDR3 length: 16 amino acids.

The source of this sequence is a man younger than 35 in good health. Some clones in this sample may be carry-over from other donors' samples. The sample taken for sequencing was memory CD8+ T cells from PBMCs. As to subset: CD45RO+ cells pooled with CCR7-negative TemRA cells. V usage is TRBV7-9 and J usage is TRBJ1-2, with D tentatively TRBD1 (5 bases). DNA of the CDR3: TGTGCCAGCAGCCCACTCGCGGGGCTAGCTAACTATGGCTACACCTTC. Translating it yields CASSPLAGLANYGYTF.